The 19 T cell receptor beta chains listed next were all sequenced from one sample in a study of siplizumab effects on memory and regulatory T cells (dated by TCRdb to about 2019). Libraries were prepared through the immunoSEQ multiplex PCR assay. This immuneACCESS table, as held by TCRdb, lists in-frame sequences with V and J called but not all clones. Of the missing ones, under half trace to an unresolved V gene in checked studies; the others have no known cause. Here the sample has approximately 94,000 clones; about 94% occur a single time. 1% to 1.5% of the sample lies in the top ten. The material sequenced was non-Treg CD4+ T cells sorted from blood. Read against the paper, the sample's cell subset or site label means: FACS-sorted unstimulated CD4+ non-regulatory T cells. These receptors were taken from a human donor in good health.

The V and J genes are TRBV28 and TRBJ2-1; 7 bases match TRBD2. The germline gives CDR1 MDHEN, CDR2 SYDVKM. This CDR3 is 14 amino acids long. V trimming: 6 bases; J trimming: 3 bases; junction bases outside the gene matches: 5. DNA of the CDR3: TGTGCCAGCAGGGGGGGAGGGTACTACAATGAGCAGTTCTTC. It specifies CASRGGGYYNEQFF.

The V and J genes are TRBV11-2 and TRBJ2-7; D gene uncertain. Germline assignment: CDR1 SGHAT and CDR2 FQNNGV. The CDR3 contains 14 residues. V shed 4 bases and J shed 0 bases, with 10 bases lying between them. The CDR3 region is CASSSRKSSYEQYF. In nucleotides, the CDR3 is TGTGCCAGCAGCTCCCGGAAGAGCTCCTACGAGCAGTACTTC.

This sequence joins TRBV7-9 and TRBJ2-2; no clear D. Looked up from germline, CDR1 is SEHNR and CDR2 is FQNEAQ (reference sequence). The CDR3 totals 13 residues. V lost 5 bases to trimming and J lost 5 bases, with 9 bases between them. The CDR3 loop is CASSTSATGELFF. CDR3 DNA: TGTGCCAGCAGCACCTCAGCAACCGGGGAGCTGTTTTTT. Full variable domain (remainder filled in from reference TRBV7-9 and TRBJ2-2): DTGVSQNPRHKITKRGQNVTFRCDPISEHNRLYWYRQTLGQGPEFLTYFQNEAQLEKSRLLSDRFSAERPKGSFSTLEIQRTEQGDSAMYLCASSTSATGELFFGEGSRLTVL.

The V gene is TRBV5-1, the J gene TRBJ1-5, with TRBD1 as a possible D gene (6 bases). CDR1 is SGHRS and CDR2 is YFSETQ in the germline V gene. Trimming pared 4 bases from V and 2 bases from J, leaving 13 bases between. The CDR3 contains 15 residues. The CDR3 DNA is TGCGCCAGCAGCGTCTCAGGGGAGGGCAATCAGCCCCAGCATTTT. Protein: CASSVSGEGNQPQHF.

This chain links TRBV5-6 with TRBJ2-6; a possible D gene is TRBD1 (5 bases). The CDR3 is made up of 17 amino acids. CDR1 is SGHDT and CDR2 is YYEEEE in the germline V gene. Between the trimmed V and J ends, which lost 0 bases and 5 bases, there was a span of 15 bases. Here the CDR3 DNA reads TGTGCCAGCAGCTTGGTGACAGCCATTGGTAGGGCCAACGTCCTGACTTTC. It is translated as CASSLVTAIGRANVLTF. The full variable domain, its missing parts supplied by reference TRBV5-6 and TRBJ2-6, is DAGVTQSPTHLIKTRGQQVTLRCSPKSGHDTVSWYQQALGQGPQFIFQYYEEEERQRGNFPDRFSGHQFPNYSSELNVNALLLGDSALYLCASSLVTAIGRANVLTFGAGSRLTVL.

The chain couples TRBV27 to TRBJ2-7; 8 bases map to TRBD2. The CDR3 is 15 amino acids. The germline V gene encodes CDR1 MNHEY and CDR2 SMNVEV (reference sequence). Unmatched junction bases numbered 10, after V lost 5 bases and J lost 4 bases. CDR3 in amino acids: CASSPGAAGAYEQYF. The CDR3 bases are TGTGCCAGCAGTCCCGGGGCAGCGGGAGCTTACGAGCAGTACTTC.

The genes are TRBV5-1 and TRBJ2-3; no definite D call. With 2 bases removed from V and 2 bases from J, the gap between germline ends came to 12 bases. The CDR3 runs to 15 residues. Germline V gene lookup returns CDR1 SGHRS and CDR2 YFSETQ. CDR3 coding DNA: TGCGCCAGCAGCTTTGAGGCGCTTTACACAGATACGCAGTATTTT. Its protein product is CASSFEALYTDTQYF.

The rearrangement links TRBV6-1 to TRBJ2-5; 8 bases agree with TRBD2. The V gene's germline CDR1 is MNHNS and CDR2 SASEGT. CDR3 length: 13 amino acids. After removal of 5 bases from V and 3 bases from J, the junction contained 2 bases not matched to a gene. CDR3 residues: CASSFSGKETQYF. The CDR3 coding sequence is TGTGCCAGCAGTTTTAGCGGGAAAGAGACCCAGTACTTC.

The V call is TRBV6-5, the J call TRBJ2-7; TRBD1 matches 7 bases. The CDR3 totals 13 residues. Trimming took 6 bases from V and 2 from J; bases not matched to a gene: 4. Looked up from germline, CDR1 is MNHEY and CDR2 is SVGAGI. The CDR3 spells CASSRGQPYEQYF. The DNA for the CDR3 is TGTGCCAGCAGCAGGGGACAGCCCTACGAGCAGTACTTC.

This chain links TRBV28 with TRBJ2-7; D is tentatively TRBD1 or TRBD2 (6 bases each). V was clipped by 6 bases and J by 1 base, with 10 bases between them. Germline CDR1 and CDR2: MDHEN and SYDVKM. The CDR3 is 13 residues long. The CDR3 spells CASRQGGSYEQYF. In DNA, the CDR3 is TGTGCCAGCAGACAAGGGGGGTCCTACGAGCAGTACTTC.

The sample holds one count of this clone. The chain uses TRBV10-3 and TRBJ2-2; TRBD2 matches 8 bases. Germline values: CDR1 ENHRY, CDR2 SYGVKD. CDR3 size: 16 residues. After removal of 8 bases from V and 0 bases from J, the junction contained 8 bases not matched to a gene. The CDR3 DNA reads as TGTGCCATCGGAACTAGCGGTCGCGCGAACACCGGGGAGCTGTTTTTT. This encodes CAIGTSGRANTGELFF.

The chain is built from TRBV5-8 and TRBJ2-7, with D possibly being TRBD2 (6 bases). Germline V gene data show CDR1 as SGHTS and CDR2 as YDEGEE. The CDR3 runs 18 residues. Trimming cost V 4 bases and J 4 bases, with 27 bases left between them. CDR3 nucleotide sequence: TGTGCCAGCAGCAAATACACAAGGACCCAGCGGGCGAGATACGAGCAGTACTTC. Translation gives CASSKYTRTQRARYEQYF.

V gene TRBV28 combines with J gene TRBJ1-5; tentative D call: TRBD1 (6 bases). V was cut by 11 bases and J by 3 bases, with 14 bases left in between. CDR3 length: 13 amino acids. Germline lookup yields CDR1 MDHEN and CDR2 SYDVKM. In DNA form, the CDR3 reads TGTGCCGCTAACAGGGTGAACAATCAGCCCCAGCATTTT. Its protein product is CAANRVNNQPQHF. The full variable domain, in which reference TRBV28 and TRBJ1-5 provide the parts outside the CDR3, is DVKVTQSSRYLVKRTGEKVFLECVQDMDHENMFWYRQDPGLGLRLIYFSYDVKMKEKGDIPEGYSVSREKKERFSLILESASTNQTSMYLCAANRVNNQPQHFGDGTRLSIL.

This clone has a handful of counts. In nucleotides, the CDR3 is TGTGCCAGTAGTACTCTAGCGGGGTACAATGAGCAGTTCTTC. Residues: CASSTLAGYNEQFF. The rearrangement joins TRBV19 to TRBJ2-1, with 9 bases aligning to TRBD2. In germline, CDR1 is LNHDA, CDR2 SQIVND (reference sequence). The CDR3 has 14 residues. V shed 4 bases, J shed 4 bases, and the junction held 2 bases outside the gene matches.

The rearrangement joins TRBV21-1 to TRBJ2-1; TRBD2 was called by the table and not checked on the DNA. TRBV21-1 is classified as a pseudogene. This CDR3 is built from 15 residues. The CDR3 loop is CASSKQTDSPFEQFF. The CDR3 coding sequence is TGTGCCAGCAGCAAACAAACCGACTCCCCCTTTGAGCAGTTCTTC.

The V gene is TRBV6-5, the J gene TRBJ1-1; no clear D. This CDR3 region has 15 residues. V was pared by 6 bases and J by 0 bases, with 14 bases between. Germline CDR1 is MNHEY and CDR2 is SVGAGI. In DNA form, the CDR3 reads TGTGCCAGCAGGAGCCACAGTTCTCTGAACACTGAAGCTTTCTTT. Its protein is CASRSHSSLNTEAFF.

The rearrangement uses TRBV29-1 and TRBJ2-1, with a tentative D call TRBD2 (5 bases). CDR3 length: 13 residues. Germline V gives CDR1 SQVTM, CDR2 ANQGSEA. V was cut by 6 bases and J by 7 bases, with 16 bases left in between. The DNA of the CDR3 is TGCAGCGTCCTTGAGTATAGAGGGAATGAGCAGTTCTTC. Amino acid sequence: CSVLEYRGNEQFF.

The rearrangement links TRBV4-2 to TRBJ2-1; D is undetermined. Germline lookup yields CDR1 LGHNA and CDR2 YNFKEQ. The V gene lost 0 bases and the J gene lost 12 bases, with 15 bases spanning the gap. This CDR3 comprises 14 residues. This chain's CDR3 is CASSQDEVVPTQFF. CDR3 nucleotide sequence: TGTGCCAGCAGCCAAGATGAGGTTGTCCCAACGCAGTTCTTC.

CDR3 nucleotide sequence: TGCGCCAGCAGCTCCAGAATAGACAATTCACCCCTCCACTTT. Amino acids: CASSSRIDNSPLHF. The chain is built from TRBV5-1 and TRBJ1-6; D ambiguous. Germline values: CDR1 SGHRS, CDR2 YFSETQ. The CDR3 has 14 amino acids. The V end lost 3 bases, the J end lost 7 bases, and 11 bases lay between the germline ends.